Below, one T cell receptor (beta chain) is given with its context. This specimen includes other DNA sequences encoding the same CDR3. The length of the CDR3 is 12 residues. Per the germline V gene, CDR1 is MDHEN and CDR2 is SYDVKM. V was clipped by 6 bases and J by 4 bases; unmatched bases: 2. Per the study methods: Amplification of reference gene primers was used by the study to estimate nucleated cell counts. Here immunoSEQ multiplex PCR was the method, and the copy in TCRdb shows in-frame clones only, minus some. D and trimming were read from the DNA, whereas the V and J calls and clone size are those reported in that table. The sample holds about 100,000 clones; 92% are singletons and the top ten take around 6%. The data originate from a study of blood T cell repertoires in COVID-19. As for the study in general: Both acute and convalescent COVID-19 samples were obtained from the United States, Italy and Spain. T cells, B-cell-depleted T cells, or PBMCs provided the cDNA or gDNA that served as material.

Source material: peripheral blood. This chain connects TRBV28 to TRBJ1-1, with 7 positions matching TRBD1. The receptor was isolated from a man aged 65 to 85 with acute or convalescent COVID-19. The CDR3 DNA reads as TGTGCCAGCAGGGCAGGGGGCACTGAAGCTTTCTTT. It specifies CASRAGGTEAFF.